This T cell receptor (beta chain) was captured by sequencing in a study of T cells in Graves' hyperthyroidism and ophthalmopathy. Amplification yielded TCR beta CDR3 regions, with RNA transcripts as the source. The study used the HTBI primer set for a first-round RT-PCR of the TCR CDR3. MiXCR, run by TCRdb on the multiplex PCR reads, gives a single entry per CDR3 protein. Here the sample spans under 350,000 distinct CDR3 sequences, more than 15% being singletons. In this sample, this clonotype turned up many times. V shed 7 bases and J 0 bases; nucleotides not matched to a gene: 14. CDR1 and CDR2 from the germline V gene are MNHEY and SVGEGT. The CDR3 is 18 residues long.

The sequenced sample consisted of blood. The clonotype comes from a woman aged 55-75 years with Graves' ophthalmopathy. The V gene is TRBV6-2 or TRBV6-3, the J gene TRBJ1-1; 10 bases are a match to TRBD1. CDR3 sequence reads: CASKNTPGQGRMNTEAFF. CDR3 coding DNA: TGTGCCAGCAAAAACACCCCGGGACAGGGGAGGATGAACACTGAAGCTTTCTTT.